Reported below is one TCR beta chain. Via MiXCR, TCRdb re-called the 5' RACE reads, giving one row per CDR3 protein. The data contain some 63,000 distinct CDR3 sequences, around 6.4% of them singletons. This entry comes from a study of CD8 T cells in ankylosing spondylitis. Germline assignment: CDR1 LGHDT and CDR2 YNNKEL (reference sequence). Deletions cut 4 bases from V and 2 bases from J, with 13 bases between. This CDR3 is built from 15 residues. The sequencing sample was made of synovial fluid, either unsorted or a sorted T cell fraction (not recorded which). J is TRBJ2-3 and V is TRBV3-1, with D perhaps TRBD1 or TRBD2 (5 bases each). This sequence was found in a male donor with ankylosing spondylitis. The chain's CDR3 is CASSPGHGFTDTQYF. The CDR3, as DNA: TGTGCCAGCAGCCCGGGGCATGGTTTCACAGATACGCAGTATTTT.